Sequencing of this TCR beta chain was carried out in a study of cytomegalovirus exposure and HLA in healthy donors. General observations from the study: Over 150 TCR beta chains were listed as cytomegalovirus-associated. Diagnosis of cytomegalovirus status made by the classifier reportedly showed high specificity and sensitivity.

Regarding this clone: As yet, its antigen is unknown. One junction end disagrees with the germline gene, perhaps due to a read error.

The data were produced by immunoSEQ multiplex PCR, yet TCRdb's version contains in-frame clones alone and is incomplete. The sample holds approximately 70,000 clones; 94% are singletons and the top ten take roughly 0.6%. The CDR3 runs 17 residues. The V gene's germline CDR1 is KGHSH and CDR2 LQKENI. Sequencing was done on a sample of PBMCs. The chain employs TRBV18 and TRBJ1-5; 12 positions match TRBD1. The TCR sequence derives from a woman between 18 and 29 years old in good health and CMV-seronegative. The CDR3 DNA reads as TGTGCCAGCTCAGATCCCCTCGGGACAGGGGGCAAACAGCCCCAGCATTTT. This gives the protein CASSDPLGTGGKQPQHF.